This note documents a single TCR beta chain sequence. The data originate from a study of tumor-infiltrating lymphocytes in localized non-small cell lung cancer. The germline V and J ends were trimmed by 5 bases and 3 bases, with 11 bases remaining between them. From germline, CDR1 is MNHEY and CDR2 SMNVEV (reference sequence). The CDR3 runs to 13 residues. Sequencing was performed with immunoSEQ multiplex PCR; in TCRdb, only in-frame clones are kept and a portion is missing. The data hold roughly 6,800 clones, with around 60% observed a single time. Sequenced sample: uninvolved lung tissue not adjacent to the tumor. The clonotype comes from a human donor with non-small cell lung cancer. The V gene is TRBV27, the J gene TRBJ2-7, with a weak D call TRBD1 (6 bases). The CDR3 bases are TGTGCCAGCAGTCCAGGACAGAGCTACGAGCAGTACTTC. It encodes CASSPGQSYEQYF.